Following are 12 T cell receptor beta chains from one sample sequenced in a study of cytomegalovirus exposure and HLA in healthy donors. The PCR was carried out with 60 Vbeta primers and 13 Jbeta primers. Profiled with immunoSEQ multiplex PCR; TCRdb holds only in-frame clones, not every one. This sample has about 67,000 clones, with more than 70% found just once. The material sequenced was PBMCs. Every receptor here comes from a man aged 35 to 55 in good health and CMV-seronegative.

This clone was seen just once. The chain uses TRBV11-2 and TRBJ1-5; D might be TRBD1 (5 bases). The V gene lost 1 base and the J gene lost 4 bases, with 11 bases spanning the gap. Germline V lookup: CDR1 SGHAT, CDR2 FQNNGV. The CDR3 totals 15 residues. DNA for the CDR3: TGTGCCAGCAGCTTAGTCCCGGGGGGGAATCAGCCCCAGCATTTT. Translated, it gives CASSLVPGGNQPQHF.

The CDR3 sequence: CASSLVRGIPNEQFF. DNA of the CDR3: TGTGCCAGCAGCTTGGTTAGGGGGATCCCCAATGAGCAGTTCTTC. J is TRBJ2-1 and V is TRBV5-6; possibly TRBD1 for D (6 bases). The V end lost 0 bases, the J end lost 6 bases, and 13 bases lay between the germline ends. CDR1 is SGHDT and CDR2 is YYEEEE in the germline V gene. This CDR3 region has 15 residues.

The table lists this clone with a few counts. V and J are TRBV5-6 and TRBJ1-4; D is uncertain. The CDR3 length is 16 residues. Trimming removed 1 base at V and 4 bases at J, with 14 bases between. Germline CDR1 is SGHDT and CDR2 is YYEEEE. The DNA of the CDR3 is TGTGCCAGCAGCTTGAGTACCGGAGACTTTAATGAAAAACTGTTTTTT. Translated: CASSLSTGDFNEKLFF. The full variable domain, in which reference TRBV5-6 and TRBJ1-4 provide the parts outside the CDR3, is DAGVTQSPTHLIKTRGQQVTLRCSPKSGHDTVSWYQQALGQGPQFIFQYYEEEERQRGNFPDRFSGHQFPNYSSELNVNALLLGDSALYLCASSLSTGDFNEKLFFGSGTQLSVL.

This rearrangement joins TRBV20-1 to TRBJ2-3, with 8 bases lining up with TRBD2. Trimming cost V 4 bases and J 11 bases; bases outside gene matches: 5. The CDR3 covers 11 residues. Germline CDR1 is DFQATT and CDR2 is SNEGSKA (reference sequence). In nucleotides, the CDR3 is TGCAGTGCTAAAAGCGGGAGTGAGCAGTATTTT. Amino acids: CSAKSGSEQYF.

The chain links TRBV5-1 to TRBJ2-3; 9 nucleotides match TRBD1. V lost 0 bases and J lost 3; bases outside the gene matches: 2. This CDR3 has 15 residues. CDR1 is SGHRS and CDR2 is YFSETQ in the germline V gene. CDR3 protein: CASSLDGTGTDTQYF. CDR3 coding DNA: TGCGCCAGCAGCTTGGACGGGACAGGGACAGATACGCAGTATTTT.

With respect to this clone: A junction boundary mismatches the germline segment, possibly from a read error. J is TRBJ1-5 and V is TRBV29-1; D is possibly TRBD1 (5 bases). The germline gives CDR1 SQVTM, CDR2 ANQGSEA. CDR3 size: 14 residues. The CDR3 loop reads CSGEPGRGNQPQHF. The DNA for the CDR3 is TGCAGCGGTGAACCAGGGCGCGGCAATCAGCCCCAGCATTTT. The whole variable domain, filled in from reference TRBV29-1 and TRBJ1-5, reads SAVISQKPSRDICQRGTSLTIQCQVDSQVTMMFWYRQQPGQSLTLIATANQGSEATYESGFVIDKFPISRPNLTFSTLTVSNMSPEDSSIYLCSGEPGRGNQPQHFGDGTRLSIL.

This rearrangement joins TRBV27 to TRBJ1-2; 7 bases align to TRBD1. V lost 1 base to trimming and J lost 3 bases; unmatched junction nucleotides: 2. Looked up from germline, CDR1 is MNHEY and CDR2 is SMNVEV (reference sequence). This CDR3 spans 14 amino acids. The CDR3 loop is CASSLYTGDYGYTF. In DNA, the CDR3 is TGTGCCAGCAGTTTATATACAGGGGACTATGGCTACACCTTC.

V usage is TRBV2 and J usage is TRBJ2-1; TRBD1 is a possible D gene (6 bases). From germline, CDR1 is SNHLY and CDR2 FYNNEI. V lost 1 base to trimming and J lost 8 bases, with 15 bases between them. The CDR3 is made up of 15 amino acids. CDR3 in DNA: TGTGCCAGCAGTGAAGAGACAGGTTACGGTTATGAGCAGTTCTTC. As protein: CASSEETGYGYEQFF.

The chain couples TRBV2 to TRBJ1-3; D unresolved. The assigned J gene may be wrong: the sequence end matches TRBJ2-2 better. The CDR3 length is 13 residues. Germline-derived CDR1 and CDR2 are SNHLY and FYNNEI. CDR3 nucleotides: TGTGCCAGCAGTGAAAAAGTGACCGGGGAGCTGTTTTTT. Residues: CASSEKVTGELFF.

The rearrangement joins TRBV10-3 to TRBJ1-1; TRBD1 aligns across 7 bases. The CDR3 is made up of 15 amino acids. The germline V gene encodes CDR1 ENHRY and CDR2 SYGVKD. V was clipped by 3 bases and J by 1 base; unmatched bases: 5. The CDR3 loop reads CAISDPGGSNTEAFF. The CDR3 bases are TGTGCCATCAGTGATCCAGGGGGTTCGAACACTGAAGCTTTCTTT.

This clone was detected only once. This chain connects TRBV2 to TRBJ1-6; possibly TRBD1 for D (5 bases). The CDR3 spans 13 residues. The V gene's germline CDR1 is SNHLY and CDR2 FYNNEI. V dropped 7 bases and J dropped 10 bases, with 14 bases sitting between them. CDR3: CASTLTTDSPLHF. The CDR3 DNA follows: TGTGCCAGCACGCTAACGACAGACTCACCCCTCCACTTT. Using reference TRBV2 and TRBJ1-6 for the parts outside the CDR3, the full variable domain is EPEVTQTPSHQVTQMGQEVILRCVPISNHLYFYWYRQILGQKVEFLVSFYNNEISEKSEIFDDQFSVERPDGSNFTLKIRSTKLEDSAMYFCASTLTTDSPLHFGNGTRLTVT.

The V call is TRBV5-6, the J call TRBJ2-5; 7 bases align to TRBD2. The J call is uncertain, as TRBJ2-7 better fits the DNA end. This CDR3 comprises 14 residues. CDR1 is SGHDT and CDR2 is YYEEEE in the germline V gene. For the CDR3, the DNA is TGTGCCAGCAACTCCGGGGGGATGTCCTACGAGCAGTACTTC. Encoded protein: CASNSGGMSYEQYF.